This T cell receptor beta chain was captured by sequencing in a study of cytomegalovirus exposure and HLA in healthy donors. General observations from the study: CMV serostatus alone was available as immune exposure information. The study put 150 to 200 TCR beta chains on its list as cytomegalovirus-associated. A later analysis showed TCR association rates differing by HLA locus, peaking at DRB1 and lowest at HLA-C.

It was with 60 Vbeta and 13 Jbeta primers that the PCR ran. The protocol was immunoSEQ multiplex PCR, while the TCRdb copy is restricted to in-frame clones and leaves out a portion. The sample holds some 150,000 clones; 80% to 90% are singletons and the top ten take roughly 2.4%. On this clone itself: Its antigen is not known.

The germline gives CDR1 LGHNA, CDR2 YNFKEQ. The length of the CDR3 is 18 residues. Trimming removed 4 bases from V and 3 bases from J; junction bases left unmatched: 10. This sequence originates from a woman between 18 and 29 years old in good health and CMV-seronegative. The chain recombines TRBV4-2 with TRBJ2-3, with 13 positions matching TRBD2. Source material: PBMCs. CDR3 nucleotide sequence: TGTGCCAGCAGCCTCAAGCCCCGGACTAGCGGGAGTACAGATACGCAGTATTTT. Encoded protein: CASSLKPRTSGSTDTQYF.